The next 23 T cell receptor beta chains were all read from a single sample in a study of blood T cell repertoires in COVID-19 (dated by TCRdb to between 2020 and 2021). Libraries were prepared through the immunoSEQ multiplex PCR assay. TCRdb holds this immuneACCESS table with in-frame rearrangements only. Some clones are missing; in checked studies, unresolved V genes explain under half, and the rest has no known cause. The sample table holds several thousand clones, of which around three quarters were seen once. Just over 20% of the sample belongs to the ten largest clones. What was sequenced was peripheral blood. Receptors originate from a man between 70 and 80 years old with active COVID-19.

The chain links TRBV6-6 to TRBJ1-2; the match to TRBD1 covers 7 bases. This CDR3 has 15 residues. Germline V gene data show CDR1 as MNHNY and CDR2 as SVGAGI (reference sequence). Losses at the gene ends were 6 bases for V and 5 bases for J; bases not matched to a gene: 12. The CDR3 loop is CASRSPGQLSYGYTF. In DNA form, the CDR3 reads TGTGCCAGCAGGTCTCCGGGACAGTTAAGTTATGGCTACACCTTC.

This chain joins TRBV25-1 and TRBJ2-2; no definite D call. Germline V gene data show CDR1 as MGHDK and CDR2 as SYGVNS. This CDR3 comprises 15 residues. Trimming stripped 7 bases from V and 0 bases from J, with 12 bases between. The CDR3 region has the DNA TGTGCCAGCAATCCCCGCGGAGCGAACACCGGGGAGCTGTTTTTT. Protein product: CASNPRGANTGELFF.

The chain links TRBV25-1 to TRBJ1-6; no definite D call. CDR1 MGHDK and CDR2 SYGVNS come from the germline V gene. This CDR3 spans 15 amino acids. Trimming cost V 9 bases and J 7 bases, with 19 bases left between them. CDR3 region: CARPYAVMRNSPLHF. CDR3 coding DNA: TGTGCCAGACCCTATGCGGTTATGAGGAATTCACCCCTCCACTTT. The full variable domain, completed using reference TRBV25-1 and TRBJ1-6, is EADIYQTPRYLVIGTGKKITLECSQTMGHDKMYWYQQDPGMELHLIHYSYGVNSTEKGDLSSESTVSRIRTEHFPLTLESARPSHTSQYLCARPYAVMRNSPLHFGNGTRLTVT.

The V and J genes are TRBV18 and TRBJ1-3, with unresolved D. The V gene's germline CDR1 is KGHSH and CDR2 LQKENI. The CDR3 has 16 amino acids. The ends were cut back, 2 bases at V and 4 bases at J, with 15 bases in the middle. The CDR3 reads CASSPSSTRAGNTIYF. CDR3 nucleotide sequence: TGTGCCAGCTCACCAAGTTCTACCCGCGCGGGAAACACCATATATTTT.

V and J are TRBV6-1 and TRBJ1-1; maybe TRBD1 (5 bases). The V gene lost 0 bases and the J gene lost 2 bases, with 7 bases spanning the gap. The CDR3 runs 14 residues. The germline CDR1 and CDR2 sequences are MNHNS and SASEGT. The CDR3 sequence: CASSEAGLNTEAFF. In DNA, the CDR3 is TGTGCCAGCAGTGAAGCGGGACTCAACACTGAAGCTTTCTTT.

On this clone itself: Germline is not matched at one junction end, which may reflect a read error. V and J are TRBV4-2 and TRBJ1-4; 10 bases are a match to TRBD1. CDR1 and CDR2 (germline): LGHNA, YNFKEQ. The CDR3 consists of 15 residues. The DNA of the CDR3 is TGTGCCAGCAGCCAAGGGACAGGGGGGTTACGACCCGCTAGGTTT. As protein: CASSQGTGGLRPARF.

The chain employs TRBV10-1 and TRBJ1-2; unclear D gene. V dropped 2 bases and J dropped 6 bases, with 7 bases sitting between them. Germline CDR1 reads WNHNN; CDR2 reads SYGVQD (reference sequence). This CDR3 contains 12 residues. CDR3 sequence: CASSENGDGYTF. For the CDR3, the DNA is TGCGCCAGCAGTGAGAACGGAGATGGCTACACCTTC.

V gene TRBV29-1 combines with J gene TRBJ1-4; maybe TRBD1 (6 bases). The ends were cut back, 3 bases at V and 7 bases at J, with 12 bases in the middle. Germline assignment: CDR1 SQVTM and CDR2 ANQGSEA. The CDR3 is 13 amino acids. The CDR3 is CSVEAADSEKLFF. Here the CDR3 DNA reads TGCAGCGTTGAGGCGGCGGACAGTGAAAAACTGTTTTTT.

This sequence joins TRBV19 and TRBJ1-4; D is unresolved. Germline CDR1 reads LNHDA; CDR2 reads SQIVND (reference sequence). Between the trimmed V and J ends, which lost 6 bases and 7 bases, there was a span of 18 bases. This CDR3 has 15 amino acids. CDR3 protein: CASRGSRPVSEKLFF. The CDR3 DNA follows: TGTGCCAGTAGGGGCAGCCGTCCGGTGTCTGAAAAACTGTTTTTT.

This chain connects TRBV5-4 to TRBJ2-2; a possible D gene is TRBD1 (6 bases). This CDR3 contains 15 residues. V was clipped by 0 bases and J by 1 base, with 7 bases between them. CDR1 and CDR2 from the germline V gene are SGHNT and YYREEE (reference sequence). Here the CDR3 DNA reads TGTGCCAGCAGCTTGGACAGGGAGAACACCGGGGAGCTGTTTTTT. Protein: CASSLDRENTGELFF.

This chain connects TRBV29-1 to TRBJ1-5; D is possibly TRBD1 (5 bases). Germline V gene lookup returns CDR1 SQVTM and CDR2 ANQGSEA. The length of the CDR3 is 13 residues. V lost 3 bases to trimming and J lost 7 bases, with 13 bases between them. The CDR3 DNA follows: TGCAGCGTTGATACAAGGGGCGAGCAGCCCCAGCATTTT. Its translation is CSVDTRGEQPQHF. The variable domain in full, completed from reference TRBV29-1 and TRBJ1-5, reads SAVISQKPSRDICQRGTSLTIQCQVDSQVTMMFWYRQQPGQSLTLIATANQGSEATYESGFVIDKFPISRPNLTFSTLTVSNMSPEDSSIYLCSVDTRGEQPQHFGDGTRLSIL.

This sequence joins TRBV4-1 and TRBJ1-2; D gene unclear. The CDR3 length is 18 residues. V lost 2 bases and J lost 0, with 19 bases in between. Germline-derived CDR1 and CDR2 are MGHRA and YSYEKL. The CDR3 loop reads CASSQLALAPFANYGYTF. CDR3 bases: TGCGCCAGCAGCCAATTAGCCTTAGCCCCTTTCGCTAACTATGGCTACACCTTC.

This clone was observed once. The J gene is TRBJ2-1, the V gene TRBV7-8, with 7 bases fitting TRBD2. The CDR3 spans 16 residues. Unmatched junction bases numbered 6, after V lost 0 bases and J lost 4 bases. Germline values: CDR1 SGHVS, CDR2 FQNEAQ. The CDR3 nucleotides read TGTGCCAGCAGCTTAGCTCGTCTAGCGGATTACAATGAGCAGTTCTTC. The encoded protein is CASSLARLADYNEQFF.

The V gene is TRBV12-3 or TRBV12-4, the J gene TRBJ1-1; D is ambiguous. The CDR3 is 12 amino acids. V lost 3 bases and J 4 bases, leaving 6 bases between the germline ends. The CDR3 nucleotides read TGTGCCAGCAGTTTGTCTCGCACTGAAGCTTTCTTT. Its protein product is CASSLSRTEAFF.

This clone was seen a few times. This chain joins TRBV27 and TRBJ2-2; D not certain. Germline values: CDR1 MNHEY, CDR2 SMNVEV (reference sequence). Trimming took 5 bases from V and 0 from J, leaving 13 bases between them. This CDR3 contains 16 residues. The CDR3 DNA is TGTGCCAGCAGTCCCCTCTCTGTTACGAACACCGGGGAGCTGTTTTTT. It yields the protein CASSPLSVTNTGELFF.

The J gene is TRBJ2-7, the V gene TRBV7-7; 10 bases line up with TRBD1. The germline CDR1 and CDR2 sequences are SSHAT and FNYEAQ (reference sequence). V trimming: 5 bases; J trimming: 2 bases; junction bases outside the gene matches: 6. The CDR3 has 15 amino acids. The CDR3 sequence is CASSQGGQGAYEQYF. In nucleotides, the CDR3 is TGTGCCAGCAGCCAGGGCGGACAGGGGGCCTACGAGCAGTACTTC.

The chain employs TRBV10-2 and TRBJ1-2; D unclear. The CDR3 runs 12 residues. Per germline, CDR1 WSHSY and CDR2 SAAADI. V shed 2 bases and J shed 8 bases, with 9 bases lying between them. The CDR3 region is CASSENLGGYTF. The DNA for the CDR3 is TGCGCCAGCAGTGAGAATTTGGGCGGCTACACCTTC.

The CDR3 nucleotides read TGTGCCAGCAGCTTCCAGGAGGCGGTCACTAGCTGGGATACGCAGTATTTT. This gives the protein CASSFQEAVTSWDTQYF. V gene TRBV7-9 combines with J gene TRBJ2-3; D is possibly TRBD2 (6 bases). Germline-derived CDR1 and CDR2 are SEHNR and FQNEAQ (reference sequence). Between the trimmed V and J ends, which lost 3 bases and 6 bases, there was a span of 22 bases. This CDR3 contains 17 residues.

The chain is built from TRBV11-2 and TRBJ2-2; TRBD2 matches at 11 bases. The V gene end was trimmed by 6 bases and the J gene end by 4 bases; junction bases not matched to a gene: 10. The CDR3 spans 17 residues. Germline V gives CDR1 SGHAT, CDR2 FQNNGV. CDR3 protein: CASSPTSGRRGTGELFF. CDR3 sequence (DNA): TGTGCCAGCAGTCCCACTAGCGGGAGACGCGGCACCGGGGAGCTGTTTTTT.

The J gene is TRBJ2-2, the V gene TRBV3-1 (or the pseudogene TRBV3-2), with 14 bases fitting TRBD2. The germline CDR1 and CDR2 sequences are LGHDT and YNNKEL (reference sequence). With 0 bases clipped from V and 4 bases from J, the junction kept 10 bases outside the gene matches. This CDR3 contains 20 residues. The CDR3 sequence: CASSQEFTETSGGGTGELFF. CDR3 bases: TGTGCCAGCAGCCAAGAGTTCACCGAGACTAGCGGGGGGGGCACCGGGGAGCTGTTTTTT.

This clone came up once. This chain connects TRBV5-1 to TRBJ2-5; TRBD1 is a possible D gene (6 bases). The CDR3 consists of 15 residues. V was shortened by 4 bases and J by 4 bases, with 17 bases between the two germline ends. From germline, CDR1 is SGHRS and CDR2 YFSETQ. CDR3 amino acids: CASSPPPDSVETQYF. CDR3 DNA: TGCGCCAGCAGCCCCCCTCCGGACAGCGTAGAGACCCAGTACTTC.

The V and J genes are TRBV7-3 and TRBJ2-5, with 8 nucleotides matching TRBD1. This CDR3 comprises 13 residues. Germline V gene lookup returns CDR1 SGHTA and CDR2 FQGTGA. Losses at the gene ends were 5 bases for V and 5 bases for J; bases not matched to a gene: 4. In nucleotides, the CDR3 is TGTGCCAGCAGCCGTGACAGGGGCGAGACCCAGTACTTC. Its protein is CASSRDRGETQYF.

Written as DNA, the CDR3 is TGCGCCAGCAGCAAAGGACTTAACACAGATACGCAGTATTTT. Protein: CASSKGLNTDTQYF. V and J are TRBV4-1 and TRBJ2-3; D may be TRBD2 (5 bases). Germline CDR1 reads MGHRA; CDR2 reads YSYEKL. The CDR3 runs to 14 residues. V dropped 5 bases and J dropped 2 bases, with 11 bases sitting between them.